Listed below are T cell receptor beta chains from one sample, sequenced in a study of blood T cell repertoires in COVID-19. Assay: immunoSEQ multiplex PCR; the TCRdb copy retains only in-frame clones and omits some. The table lists 150,000 to 200,000 clones, about 83% of them singletons, with 3.6% in the top ten. The source material was PBMCs or T cells enriched from blood (not recorded which). The receptors derive from a woman aged 45-59 years in a cohort exposed to, infected with or recovered from COVID-19 (not recorded which). CDR3s include the opening cysteine and the closing phenylalanine or tryptophan. The D gene is left open where the match is weak. Rows give clone size only sometimes, using once, few, many, or a class for an expanded clone.

>TRBJ1-1|TRBV2|TRBD1|once
CASSDLIEGARTEAFF
TGTGCCAGCAGTGATCTCATTGAGGGGGCGCGAACTGAAGCTTTCTTT
>TRBJ2-5|TRBV28|-|-
CASSLIGDTKRTQYF
TGTGCCAGCAGTTTAATCGGGGACACCAAGAGAACCCAGTACTTC
>TRBJ2-2|TRBV5-8|TRBD1|-
CASSSGAGTGDTGELFF
TGTGCCAGCAGCTCAGGTGCCGGGACAGGGGACACCGGGGAGCTGTTTTTT
>TRBJ1-5|TRBV27|-|-
CASSFLYGNQPQHF
TGTGCCAGCAGTTTTTTGTACGGTAATCAGCCCCAGCATTTT
>TRBJ1-2|TRBV28|TRBD1|-
CASSVGGTGGYGYTF
TGTGCCAGCAGTGTTGGGGGGACAGGAGGCTATGGCTACACCTTC
>TRBJ1-5|TRBV28|-|-
CASSSGSSNQPQHF
TGTGCCAGCAGTTCAGGGTCTAGCAATCAGCCCCAGCATTTT
>TRBJ2-5|TRBV5-5|-|few
CASSLRQETQYF
TGTGCCAGCAGCCTGCGACAGGAGACCCAGTACTTC
>TRBJ2-5|TRBV12-3/TRBV12-4|-|-
CASSFETVETQYF
TGTGCCAGCAGTTTCGAAACTGTGGAGACCCAGTACTTC
>TRBJ2-2|TRBV14|TRBD2|few
CASSQVRPAGPPNTGELFF
TGTGCCAGCAGCCAAGTTCGGCCAGCGGGGCCGCCAAACACCGGGGAGCTGTTTTTT
>TRBJ2-7|TRBV28|TRBD1|-
CASSLTGTGSYEQYF
TGTGCCAGCAGTCTTACCGGGACAGGCTCCTACGAGCAGTACTTC
>TRBJ1-1|TRBV5-4|-|-
CASSWGLGSLGTEAFF
TGTGCCAGCAGCTGGGGTTTAGGGAGTCTGGGGACTGAAGCTTTCTTT
>TRBJ1-4|TRBV29-1|-|-
CSVGGATNEKLFF
TGCAGCGTTGGCGGGGCAACTAATGAAAAACTGTTTTTT
>TRBJ2-7|TRBV5-3|TRBD1|-
CARSLSRDRVGYEQYF
TGTGCCAGAAGCTTGTCCCGGGACAGGGTTGGATACGAGCAGTACTTC
>TRBJ1-5|TRBV28|TRBD1|-
CASSLDDRDVSPQHF
TGTGCCAGCAGTTTAGACGACAGGGACGTATCGCCCCAGCATTTT
>TRBJ1-1|TRBV7-8|-|-
CASSPKVGANTEAFF
TGTGCCAGCAGCCCTAAAGTAGGGGCGAACACTGAAGCTTTCTTT
>TRBJ2-2|TRBV4-2|-|-
CASSQDEGGGLNTGELFF
TGTGCCAGCAGCCAAGATGAGGGGGGAGGGTTAAACACCGGGGAGCTGTTTTTT
>TRBJ2-7|TRBV10-2|TRBD2|-
CASRNSGGAIEQYF
TGCGCCAGCAGGAATAGCGGGGGGGCGATCGAGCAGTACTTC
>TRBJ1-2|TRBV6-1|TRBD1|-
CASSEVHQGAEDYGYTF
TGTGCCAGCAGTGAAGTCCACCAGGGGGCGGAAGACTATGGCTACACCTTC
>TRBJ1-4|TRBV10-3|TRBD1|once
CATGQGDNEKLFF
TGTGCCACCGGACAGGGTGATAATGAAAAACTGTTTTTT
>TRBJ2-3|TRBV4-1|TRBD2|-
CASSLGAGGGTDTQYF
TGCGCCAGCAGCCTCGGTGCGGGAGGAGGGACAGATACGCAGTATTTT
>TRBJ1-2|TRBV19|TRBD1|-
CASSTRDRGLTF
TGTGCCAGTAGTACCCGGGACAGGGGGCTTACCTTC
>TRBJ2-7|TRBV3-1/TRBV3-2|-|-
CASSQGALQQYF
TGTGCCAGCAGCCAAGGTGCGCTCCAGCAGTACTTC
>TRBJ2-5|TRBV28|TRBD1|-
CASRQGEPQETQYF
TGTGCCAGCAGACAGGGGGAACCCCAAGAGACCCAGTACTTC
>TRBJ2-6|TRBV3-1/TRBV3-2|-|-
CASSPGGSGANVLTF
TGTGCCAGCAGCCCCGGGGGCTCTGGGGCCAACGTCCTGACTTTC
>TRBJ2-7|TRBV13|-|-
CASSTRTAYEQYF
TGTGCCAGCAGCACCCGGACAGCCTACGAGCAGTACTTC
>TRBJ1-3|TRBV9|-|-
CASSVRGSGNTIYF
TGTGCCAGCAGCGTAAGGGGTTCGGGAAACACCATATATTTT
>TRBJ2-7|TRBV3-1/TRBV3-2|TRBD1|-
CASRGDSYEQYF
TGTGCCAGCAGGGGGGACAGTTACGAGCAGTACTTC
>TRBJ2-3|TRBV4-1|-|-
CASSQNLGVSAQYF
TGCGCCAGCAGCCAGAATCTGGGAGTGTCAGCGCAGTATTTT
>TRBJ1-3|TRBV6-1|-|-
CASSEEDRGNTIYF
TGTGCCAGCAGTGAAGAGGACAGAGGAAACACCATATATTTT
>TRBJ1-4|TRBV19|-|once
CASSRYGTTNEKLFF
TGTGCCAGTAGTAGATACGGGACAACTAATGAAAAACTGTTTTTT
>TRBJ1-5|TRBV3-1/TRBV3-2|-|-
CASSQGEIALPQHF
TGTGCCAGCAGCCAAGGGGAGATTGCCCTGCCCCAGCATTTT
>TRBJ1-4|TRBV3-1/TRBV3-2|-|-
CASSQDFGGWEKLFF
TGTGCCAGCAGCCAAGATTTCGGGGGATGGGAAAAACTGTTTTTT
>TRBJ1-5|TRBV18|TRBD1|-
CASSDVTGTGELSSNQPQHF
TGTGCCAGCTCAGACGTTACCGGGACAGGGGAGCTTTCGAGCAATCAGCCCCAGCATTTT
>TRBJ2-4|TRBV30|TRBD2|-
CAWSRLAGDLLAKNIQYF
TGTGCCTGGAGTCGACTAGCGGGGGACTTACTAGCCAAAAACATTCAGTACTTC
>TRBJ1-1|TRBV19|-|many
CASRREVVMNTEAFF
TGTGCCAGCCGGCGGGAGGTAGTCATGAACACTGAAGCTTTCTTT
>TRBJ1-6|TRBV10-1|-|-
CASSAGQGSPLHF
TGCGCCAGCAGTGCAGGGCAAGGTTCACCCCTCCACTTT
>TRBJ2-1|TRBV7-9|TRBD1|-
CASSSGQGQFF
TGTGCCAGCAGCTCGGGACAGGGGCAGTTCTTC
>TRBJ1-1|TRBV6-5|-|-
CASSYSGRANTEAFF
TGTGCCAGCAGTTACTCAGGCAGGGCGAACACTGAAGCTTTCTTT
>TRBJ1-2|TRBV24-1|-|-
CATLDDRMNYGYTF
TGTGCCACCCTCGACGACAGGATGAACTATGGCTACACCTTC
>TRBJ2-1|TRBV6-5|-|-
CASSIDSFSYNEQFF
TGTGCCAGCAGCATTGACAGCTTCTCATACAATGAGCAGTTCTTC
>TRBJ1-5|TRBV2|TRBD1|-
CASSPDRGFNQPQHF
TGTGCCAGCAGTCCGGACAGGGGTTTTAATCAGCCCCAGCATTTT
>TRBJ1-5|TRBV19|-|-
CASSTAGGNQPQHF
TGTGCCAGTAGCACTGCGGGGGGCAATCAGCCCCAGCATTTT
>TRBJ1-4|TRBV7-2|TRBD1|few
CASSPRQGANEKLFF
TGTGCCAGCAGCCCAAGACAGGGGGCTAATGAAAAACTGTTTTTT
>TRBJ2-1|TRBV29-1|-|-
CSVGPDSYNEQFF
TGCAGCGTTGGTCCAGACTCCTACAATGAGCAGTTCTTC
>TRBJ2-7|TRBV4-3|-|-
CASSQGQGLGEQYF
TGCGCCAGCAGCCAAGGGCAGGGGCTGGGAGAGCAGTACTTC
>TRBJ2-1|TRBV3-1/TRBV3-2|TRBD1|-
CASRPGTGHPGFF
TGTGCCAGCAGGCCCGGGACAGGCCATCCTGGGTTCTTC
>TRBJ2-3|TRBV24-1|TRBD2|-
CATSDPRLAGDADTQYF
TGTGCCACCAGTGATCCCCGTCTAGCGGGGGATGCAGATACGCAGTATTTT
>TRBJ1-3|TRBV18|-|-
CASSPSQGSGNTIYF
TGTGCCAGCTCACCAAGCCAGGGCTCTGGAAACACCATATATTTT
>TRBJ1-1|TRBV6-5|-|-
CASISFGGNTEAFF
TGTGCCAGCATCTCCTTCGGGGGAAACACTGAAGCTTTCTTT
>TRBJ1-4|TRBV5-4|TRBD1|once
CASSWGTGEVGKLFF
TGTGCCAGCAGCTGGGGGACAGGGGAGGTAGGAAAACTGTTTTTT
>TRBJ1-2|TRBV12-5|TRBD1|-
CASGLETGGAVF
TGTGCTAGTGGTTTGGAGACAGGGGGCGCGGTCTTC
>TRBJ1-4|TRBV28|-|-
CASSLVSFEKLFF
TGTGCCAGCAGTTTAGTATCTTTTGAAAAACTGTTTTTT
>TRBJ2-5|TRBV29-1|-|-
CSALQGEETQYF
TGCAGCGCCCTACAGGGAGAAGAGACCCAGTACTTC
>TRBJ2-5|TRBV11-2|-|-
CASSFLTVGETQYF
TGTGCCAGCAGCTTTCTTACGGTCGGGGAGACCCAGTACTTC
>TRBJ2-7|TRBV5-1|TRBD1|-
CASKGQGSSYEQYF
TGCGCCAGCAAGGGACAGGGGAGCTCCTACGAGCAGTACTTC
>TRBJ1-3|TRBV19|-|-
CASSTSGDDSGNTIYF
TGTGCCAGTAGTACGTCGGGGGACGACTCTGGAAACACCATATATTTT
>TRBJ2-1|TRBV27|-|-
CASSLRLDNEQFF
TGTGCCAGCAGTTTACGGTTGGACAATGAGCAGTTCTTC
>TRBJ2-7|TRBV5-4|TRBD2|-
CASSLAPIAGSYEQYF
TGTGCCAGCAGCTTGGCCCCCATAGCGGGGTCCTACGAGCAGTACTTC
>TRBJ2-3|TRBV9|TRBD2|-
CASSVDPGGDTQYF
TGTGCCAGCAGCGTAGACCCGGGGGGAGATACGCAGTATTTT